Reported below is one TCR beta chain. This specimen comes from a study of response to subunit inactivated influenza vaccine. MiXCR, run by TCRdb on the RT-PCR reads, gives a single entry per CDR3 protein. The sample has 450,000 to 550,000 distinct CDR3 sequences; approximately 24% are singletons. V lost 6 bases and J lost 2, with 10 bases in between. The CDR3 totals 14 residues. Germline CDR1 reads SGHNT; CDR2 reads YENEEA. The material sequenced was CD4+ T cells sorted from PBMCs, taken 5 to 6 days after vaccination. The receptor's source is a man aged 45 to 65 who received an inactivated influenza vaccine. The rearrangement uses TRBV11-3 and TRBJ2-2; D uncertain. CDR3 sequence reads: CASSAAQNTGELFF. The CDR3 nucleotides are TGTGCCAGCAGTGCGGCACAAAACACCGGGGAGCTGTTTTTT.